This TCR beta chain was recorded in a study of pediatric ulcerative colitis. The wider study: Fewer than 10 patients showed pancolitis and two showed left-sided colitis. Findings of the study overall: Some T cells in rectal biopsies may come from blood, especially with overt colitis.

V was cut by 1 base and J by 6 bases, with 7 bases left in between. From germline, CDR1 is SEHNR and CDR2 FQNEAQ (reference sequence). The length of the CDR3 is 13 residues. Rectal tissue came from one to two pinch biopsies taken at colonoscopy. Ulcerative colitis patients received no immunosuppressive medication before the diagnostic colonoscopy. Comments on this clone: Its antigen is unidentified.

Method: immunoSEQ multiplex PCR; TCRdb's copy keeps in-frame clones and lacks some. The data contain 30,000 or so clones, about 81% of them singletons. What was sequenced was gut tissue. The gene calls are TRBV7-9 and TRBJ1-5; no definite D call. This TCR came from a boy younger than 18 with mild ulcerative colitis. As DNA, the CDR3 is TGTGCCAGCAGCTTAGAATGGGGTCAGCCCCAGCATTTT. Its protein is CASSLEWGQPQHF.